This T cell receptor (beta chain) appears in the sequencing data of a study of glioma-infiltrating T cells after dendritic cell vaccination. Study details: Glioblastoma patients came from Phase I and II dendritic cell vaccination trials.

CDR1 is MDHEN and CDR2 is SYDVKM in the germline V gene. With 2 bases removed from V and 2 bases from J, the gap between germline ends came to 19 bases. The CDR3 is made up of 17 amino acids. Generated by immunoSEQ multiplex PCR, the TCRdb table keeps only in-frame clones and is missing some. The sample consists of approximately 92,000 clones, 80% of them appearing once. Stated time point: after dendritic cell vaccination, including at tumor progression/relapse. The source was blood, collected after dendritic cell vaccination. The origin of this receptor is a human donor with glioblastoma. The genes are TRBV28 and TRBJ2-7; possibly TRBD2 for D (6 bases). The CDR3 is CASSLNRHGGKAYEQYF. The CDR3 bases are TGTGCCAGCAGTTTAAACCGCCACGGGGGAAAAGCCTACGAGCAGTACTTC. Combining the CDR3 with reference TRBV28 and TRBJ2-7 gives the whole variable domain DVKVTQSSRYLVKRTGEKVFLECVQDMDHENMFWYRQDPGLGLRLIYFSYDVKMKEKGDIPEGYSVSREKKERFSLILESASTNQTSMYLCASSLNRHGGKAYEQYFGPGTRLTVT.